The rows below give T cell receptor beta chains drawn from one sample of a study of blood T cells in healthy people across ages. TCRdb re-derived calls from the 5' RACE reads in MiXCR, one entry per CDR3 protein. Among about 1.1 million distinct CDR3 sequences listed, 30% to 40% were seen once. The sequencing sample was made of blood. Receptor source: a man between 18 and 29 years old in good health. CDR3s include the opening cysteine and the closing phenylalanine or tryptophan. Fields, in order: clone size, J gene, V gene, D gene, CDR3 protein, CDR3 DNA. A D gene is named only where the DNA matches it firmly. Size values are once, few and many counts, or a class for expanded clones, and some rows have none.

>few|TRBJ1-2|TRBV6-5|TRBD1
CASRGTGSNECYTF
TGTGCCAGCAGGGGGACAGGGAGCAACGAGTGCTACACCTTC
>-|TRBJ2-1|TRBV6-5|-
CASSPGEETQFF
TGTGCCAGCAGCCCCGGAGAAGAGACCCAGTTCTTC
>few|TRBJ2-1|TRBV9|TRBD2
CASSISGGVPGEQFF
TGTGCCAGCAGCATTAGCGGGGGGGTCCCGGGTGAGCAGTTCTTC
>-|TRBJ2-2|TRBV20-1|-
CSARDSGRGREELFF
TGCAGTGCTAGAGATTCGGGGCGAGGAAGGGAGGAGCTGTTTTTT
>-|TRBJ2-5|TRBV7-9|-
CASSLLIEGFYQETQYF
TGTGCCAGCAGCTTACTAATTGAGGGATTCTACCAAGAGACCCAGTACTTC
>few|TRBJ1-1|TRBV7-9|-
CASSSLSTLLPEAFF
TGTGCCAGCAGCTCCCTATCGACCCTCCTACCTGAAGCTTTCTTT
>-|TRBJ2-3|TRBV4-3|-
CASSQAYTGTRKYF
TGCGCCAGCAGCCAAGCTTATACCGGGACAAGAAAGTATTTT
>few|TRBJ1-1|TRBV7-2|TRBD1
CASSSDRGGNTEAFF
TGTGCCAGCAGCTCGGACAGGGGCGGGAACACTGAAGCTTTCTTT
>few|TRBJ1-6|TRBV20-1|-
CSARDMKTFRRSPLHF
TGCAGTGCTAGAGATATGAAGACCTTCCGACGCTCACCCCTCCACTTT
>-|TRBJ1-4|TRBV3-1|-
CASSHADWSNEKLFF
TGTGCCAGCAGCCACGCCGACTGGAGTAATGAAAAACTGTTTTTT
>-|TRBJ2-3|TRBV7-9|TRBD2
CASINPSPTGGSTDTQYF
TGTGCCAGCATCAATCCCTCACCCACGGGGGGGAGCACAGATACGCAGTATTTT
>few|TRBJ1-6|TRBV20-1|-
CSASKAGPNSPLHF
TGCAGTGCTAGTAAGGCAGGACCTAATTCACCCCTCCACTTT
>few|TRBJ2-1|TRBV6-2/TRBV6-3|TRBD1
CASSYSLGQGLNEQFF
TGTGCCAGCAGTTACTCCTTGGGACAGGGGCTAAATGAGCAGTTCTTC
>-|TRBJ1-6|TRBV5-5|-
CASTSGDALHF
TGTGCCAGCACGTCAGGGGACGCCCTCCACTTT
>-|TRBJ2-1|TRBV20-1|TRBD2
CSARDTGGRYNEQFF
TGCAGTGCTAGAGATACGGGGGGACGCTACAATGAGCAGTTCTTC
>-|TRBJ2-1|TRBV13|-
CASSLVHEQFF
TGTGCCAGCAGCTTAGTGCATGAGCAGTTCTTC
>few|TRBJ1-2|TRBV3-1|-
CASSQDVTNYGYTF
TGTGCCAGCAGCCAGGACGTAACTAACTATGGCTACACCTTC
>-|TRBJ1-5|TRBV19|-
CASTSGKGVSNQPQHF
TGTGCCAGTACTTCCGGGAAAGGGGTAAGCAATCAGCCCCAGCATTTT
>-|TRBJ1-1|TRBV29-1|TRBD1
CIVGQIEAFF
TGCATCGTGGGACAGATTGAAGCTTTCTTT
>-|TRBJ2-3|TRBV5-1|TRBD1
CASSAMTGAEDTQYF
TGCGCCAGCAGCGCCATGACAGGGGCAGAAGATACGCAGTATTTT
>-|TRBJ2-7|TRBV7-9|-
CASSTAGSYNEQYF
TGTGCCAGCAGCACCGCGGGGTCCTACAATGAGCAGTACTTC
>-|TRBJ1-5|TRBV12-3/TRBV12-4|-
CASTHRDSNQPQHF
TGTGCCAGCACCCACCGGGACAGCAATCAGCCCCAGCATTTT
>few|TRBJ1-2|TRBV27|TRBD1
CASSRGQGAFYGYTF
TGTGCCAGCAGTCGGGGACAGGGGGCCTTCTATGGCTACACCTTC
>-|TRBJ1-3|TRBV29-1|-
CSVETAGNTIYF
TGCAGCGTGGAAACGGCTGGAAACACCATATATTTT
>-|TRBJ1-2|TRBV28|-
CASHRGNYGYTF
TGTGCCAGCCATCGGGGAAACTATGGCTACACCTTC
>-|TRBJ2-5|TRBV5-1|-
CASRNTGGPETQYF
TGCGCCAGCAGGAATACAGGAGGTCCGGAGACCCAGTACTTC
>-|TRBJ1-1|TRBV11-2|-
CASSLVPQGLNTEAFF
TGTGCCAGCAGCTTAGTTCCGCAGGGGCTGAACACTGAAGCTTTCTTT
>-|TRBJ2-1|TRBV2|-
CAGRFYNEQFF
TGTGCCGGCCGATTCTACAATGAGCAGTTCTTC
>few|TRBJ1-4|TRBV4-2|-
CASSQAGVGTNEKLFF
TGTGCCAGCAGCCAAGCGGGGGTTGGAACTAATGAAAAACTGTTTTTT
>-|TRBJ2-2|TRBV29-1|-
CSVSGVTGELFF
TGCAGCGTGTCAGGGGTCACCGGGGAGCTGTTTTTT